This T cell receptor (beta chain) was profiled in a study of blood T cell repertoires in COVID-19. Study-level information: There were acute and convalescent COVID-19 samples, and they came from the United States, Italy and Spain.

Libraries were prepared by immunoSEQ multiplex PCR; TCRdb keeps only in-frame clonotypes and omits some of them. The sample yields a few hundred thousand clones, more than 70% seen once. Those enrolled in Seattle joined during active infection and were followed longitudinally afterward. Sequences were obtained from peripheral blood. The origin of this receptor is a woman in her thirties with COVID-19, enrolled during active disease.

CDR3 DNA sequence: TGCGCCAGCAGCCCCTGGACAGGGGGAGTCTACGAGCAGTACTTC. It encodes CASSPWTGGVYEQYF. V gene TRBV5-1 combines with J gene TRBJ2-7; 10 positions match TRBD1. From germline, CDR1 is SGHRS and CDR2 YFSETQ. Trimming cost V 4 bases and J 3 bases; bases outside gene matches: 7. The CDR3 covers 15 residues. The full variable domain, its missing parts supplied by reference TRBV5-1 and TRBJ2-7, is KAGVTQTPRYLIKTRGQQVTLSCSPISGHRSVSWYQQTPGQGLQFLFEYFSETQRNKGNFPGRFSGRQFSNSRSEMNVSTLELGDSALYLCASSPWTGGVYEQYFGPGTRLTVT.